Here is one T cell receptor beta chain with its context. Its antigen is not known. This sample is drawn from a study of CXCR3-negative and CXCR3-positive naive CD8 T cells. The wider study: Sequencing brought in 150 million or so TRB reads altogether, and each library got about 1.5 +/- 0.3 million. Study-level findings and limits: Naive cells that were CXCR3-negative or CXCR3-positive used TRBV-TRBJ genes alike, while memory cells diverged. Greater hydrophobicity was found in TRB CDR3s of CXCR3-positive naive cells than of CXCR3-negative naive cells.

Every subset of CD8+ T cells was sorted in triplicate at a few hundred thousand cells each. CD45RO-CCR7+CD27+CD95- cells counted as naive CD8+ T cells. The TRB libraries of cDNA were built by UMI-labeled 5' RACE. TCRdb derives one entry per CDR3 protein from the 5' RACE reads, leaving out DNA. In total, the table holds approximately 8,400 distinct CDR3 sequences. The CDR3 extends over 15 amino acids. Germline-derived CDR1 and CDR2 are SGHRS and YFSETQ. The TCR sequence derives from a human donor in good health. Some clones in this sample may be carry-over from other donors' samples. Specimen: naive CXCR3+ CD8+ T cells from blood. Subset given: CD45RO-CCR7+CD27+CD95- naive CD8+ T cells expressing CXCR3 (TNR3+). The chain recombines TRBV5-1 with TRBJ2-3; TCRdb outputs TRBD1, but without DNA this stays unchecked. This CDR3 reads CASSLNRQATDTQYF.